This TCR beta chain emerged from a study of OX40 agonist ivuxolimab in advanced cancers. Study context: Ivuxolimab doses were 0.01, 0.1, 0.3, 1.5, 3 or 10 mg/kg every 2 weeks.

The repertoire was sequenced with immunoSEQ multiplex PCR; TCRdb's copy has only in-frame clones and lacks some. Of around 37,000 clones in the sample, about 84% are singletons; the top ten hold 21%. Study-wide results and caveats: Averaging showed that CD8+ T cells had more expanded clones than CD4+ did.

V lost 2 bases, J lost 3 bases, and 7 bases lay in between. The germline gives CDR1 GTSNPN, CDR2 SVGIG (reference sequence). The CDR3 covers 12 residues. Blood sampling was done at baseline, cycle 4 day 1, and cycle 7 day 1. Worth noting for this clone: No antigen is known for it.

The sample consisted of CD4+ or CD8+ T cells sorted from blood, taken in a trial of the OX40 agonist ivuxolimab. The V gene is TRBV30, the J gene TRBJ1-2; D gene uncertain. The sequence came from an adult with an advanced solid tumor such as melanoma, head and neck, liver or kidney cancer. This CDR3 reads CAWSKGDYGYTF. The CDR3 DNA reads as TGTGCCTGGAGTAAGGGAGACTATGGCTACACCTTC.